This TCR beta chain appears in the sequencing data of a study of prognosis after radiotherapy for stage I lung cancer. Looked up from germline, CDR1 is MRHNA and CDR2 is SNTAGT. CDR3 length equals 15 residues. To note about this clonotype: Relative to the germline gene, one junction end is altered; a read error may explain this.

Genomic DNA yielded TCR beta CDR3, amplified by two-round multiplex PCR. Each TRBV and TRBJ gene had its own primer in the first PCR round. TCRdb passed the multiplex PCR reads through MiXCR, listing each CDR3 protein once. In the table there are 20,000 to 25,000 distinct CDR3 sequences, roughly 40% of which are singletons. The sample was PBMCs, taken before or after stereotactic body radiation therapy (not recorded which). This receptor was identified in a donor of 50 years or more with non-small cell lung cancer. The genes are TRBV6-4 and TRBJ2-2; perhaps D is TRBD1 or TRBD2 (5 bases each). The CDR3 here is CASSEEWASTGDLFF. CDR3 DNA sequence: TGTGCCAGCAGTGAAGAGTGGGCTTCGACCGGGGACCTGTTTTTT.